This record looks at one TCR beta chain sequence and its context. The sample holds a few counts of this clonotype. Its antigen remains undetermined. Base qualities are not recorded, but no much larger clone differs from it by a single base. Library generation was performed with 5' RACE. Sequencing relied on an Illumina HiSeq 2500. A second PCR of roughly 6 to 12 cycles was performed with a sample-barcoded 5' primer and a J-beta primer mix. A template-switch 5' adaptor carrying 12 random nucleotides introduced a unique molecular identifier onto each TCR beta cDNA molecule. Each sample yielded at least 2.5 million CDR3-containing paired-end reads. All of the RNA was converted into first-strand cDNA using the Mint cDNA synthesis kit, with a TRBC-specific oligonucleotide serving as the primer. After uracil-DNA glycosylase treatment, a first 18-cycle PCR used universal primers M1SS and BC2_uni_R on all cDNA. Processing in the source paper ran as follows. For normalization, 1 million high-quality reads, each with a distinct molecular identifier, were randomly selected from each sample. Instead of being binned into consensus sequences, reads with shared molecular identifiers were discarded. MiTCR, set to a Q25 quality threshold and the strictest error-elimination algorithm, was used for CDR3 identification, clonotype clustering and error correction. A nonparametric unseen species model with Euler transformation was used to estimate a lower bound on total TCR beta diversity. In TCRdb, the public reads were trimmed at Q25 with fastp and aligned with MiXCR, with productive beta chains retained. When rows share a CDR3 protein, they turn into one entry using the most common DNA and genes. The V and J calls shown here were made by TCRdb, not taken from the authors' results. For this sample the table gives roughly 800,000 distinct CDR3 sequences, of which approximately 24% were detected only once. The ten largest clones represent less than 3.5% of the sample.

This sample is drawn from a study of blood T cells in healthy people across ages (dated by TCRdb to between 2015 and 2016). As for the study more broadly: In model experiments, template switching captured about one uniquely barcoded TCR beta cDNA molecule for every two T cells. Four age groups were formed from the donors: young (average approximately 15 years), middle-aged (approximately 42), aged (62) and long-lived (82). Using the same blood draw, the study looked at two additional independent replicas of 1 million unique cDNA reads for two donors, one aged 18 to 30 and the other aged 80 or older. To track age-related changes in TCR beta repertoire diversity, the study relied on deep sequencing normalized with unique cDNA molecular identifiers.

The donors were a few dozen Caucasian individuals from Russia, aged 6 to 90 years, who were systemically healthy. Each donor gave 8 to 10 milliliters of peripheral blood, drawn into EDTA-treated Vacutainer tubes. Ficoll-Paque density-gradient centrifugation was used to isolate PBMCs, with at least 7 million per sample. Trizol reagent was used to extract total RNA from the PBMCs, yielding at least 5 micrograms per sample. For every donor, flow cytometry on a PBMC aliquot measured the percentage of naive CD45RAhigh/CD27high T cells. On the study overall, not on this receptor specifically: Compared with the aged group, the long-lived group had more naive CD4+ T cells, fewer expanded clones and increased TCR diversity, suggesting age selection. Observed TCR beta diversity per million T cells fell roughly linearly with age, and a significant reduction was already apparent by age around 39. Because the CMV infection status of the donors was unknown, age-related changes in expanded clonotypes may potentially have been confounded. The percentage of naive T cells measured by flow cytometry correlated strongly with observed TCR beta diversity. Total diversity estimates from one million sequenced T cells were considered lower bounds and underestimates. Since profiling was done on bulk unsorted PBMCs, naive and antigen-experienced compartments could not be conclusively compared.

These data were likewise used in another study, on T cells of mothers and their children. The second paper states: The donors were nine systemically healthy Caucasian individuals, made up of three mothers and their six children. cDNA synthesis consumed the entire amount of extracted RNA, loaded at about 1.6 ug RNA in each 15 ul reaction. In the second PCR, the M1S primer added sample barcodes and 2-4 random nucleotides. Over 8 million TCR beta CDR3 reads were obtained for each mother, and some 3 million reads were obtained for each child. Thymic selection shapes the output of TCR recombination in a similar way in related and unrelated pairs, and inherited differences have a minor effect. Normalized repertoire overlap was always slightly but never significantly higher in related than unrelated mother-child pairs. Persistent microchimeric T cell clones were not detected, at a sensitivity of approximately 100 clones per million clonotypes. To look for features that set related mother-child pairs apart from unrelated individuals, the researchers ran deep NGS to compare the TCR beta repertoires of mothers and children. On average, the children were about 12 +/- 4 years old, while the mothers were about 37 +/- 4 years old. After adapters were ligated using NEBNext reagents, the libraries underwent 100+100 nt paired-end sequencing on an Illumina HiSeq 2000. To avoid cross-contamination, the mother libraries and the child libraries were prepared a month apart and sequenced in separate runs. For each donor, somewhere between about 500,000 and 2,000,000 distinct TCR beta clonotypes were identified. Naive TCR beta clonotypes were estimated from low-frequency clonotypes matched to each donor's FACS-determined naive share, without sorting.

Sequencing was done on a sample of blood. The sequence was obtained from a boy between 10 and 17 years old in good health.

The CDR3 corresponds to CASSRAGGLTNEQFF. The DNA sequence reads TGTGCCAGCAGCCGAGCGGGGGGCCTAACGAATGAGCAGTTCTTC. The V and J genes are TRBV7-9 and TRBJ2-1; TRBD2 matches 9 bases in the middle. Unmatched junction bases come to 9, with V trimmed by 5 bases and J by 7 bases. As encoded in the germline V gene (reference sequence), CDR1 is SEHNR while CDR2 is FQNEAQ. There are 15 amino acids in the CDR3, from cysteine to phenylalanine inclusive. Just CDR3 DNA is preserved here, 45 bases in frame from base 1. When the CDR3 is completed using the reference TRBV7-9 and TRBJ2-1 genes on either side, the full variable domain is DTGVSQNPRHKITKRGQNVTFRCDPISEHNRLYWYRQTLGQGPEFLTYFQNEAQLEKSRLLSDRFSAERPKGSFSTLEIQRTEQGDSAMYLCASSRAGGLTNEQFFGPGTRLTVL.